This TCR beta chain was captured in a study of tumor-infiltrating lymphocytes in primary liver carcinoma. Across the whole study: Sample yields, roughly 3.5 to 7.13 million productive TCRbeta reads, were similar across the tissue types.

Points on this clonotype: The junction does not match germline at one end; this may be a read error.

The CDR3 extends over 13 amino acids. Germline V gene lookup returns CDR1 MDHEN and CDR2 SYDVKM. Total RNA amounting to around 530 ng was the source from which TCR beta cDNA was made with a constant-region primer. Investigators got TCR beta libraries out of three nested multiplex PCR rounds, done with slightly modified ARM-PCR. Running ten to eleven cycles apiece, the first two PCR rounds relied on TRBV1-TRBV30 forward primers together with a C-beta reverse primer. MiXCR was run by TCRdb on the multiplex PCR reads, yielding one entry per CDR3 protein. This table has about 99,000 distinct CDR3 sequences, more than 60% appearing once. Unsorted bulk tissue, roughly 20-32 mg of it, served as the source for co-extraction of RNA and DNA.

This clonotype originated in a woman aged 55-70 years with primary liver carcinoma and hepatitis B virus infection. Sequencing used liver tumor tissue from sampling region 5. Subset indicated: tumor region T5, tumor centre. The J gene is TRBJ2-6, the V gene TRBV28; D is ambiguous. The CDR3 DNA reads TGTGCTAGCACCCTATCTTGGGCCAACGTCCTGACTTTC. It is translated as CASTLSWANVLTF.